What follows describes a single T cell receptor beta chain. This clonotype was recorded many times. The specificity of this receptor is unknown. Base qualities are not provided; no much larger clone lies one nucleotide away. The cysteine opens and the phenylalanine closes a CDR3 of 14 amino acids. The read is trimmed to its CDR3 DNA, 42 bases read in frame from base 1. The germline V gene encodes CDR1 GTSNPN and CDR2 SVGIG (reference sequence). The junction shows trimming of 3 bases on V and 3 bases on J, and the gene matches do not reach 6 bases of it. The data are from a study of early T cells in non-severe SARS-CoV-2 infection (dated by TCRdb to the early 2020s). Regarding the complete study: TCR sequencing used bulk RNA from unsorted whole blood, so alpha and beta chains could not be paired. What the research found in general, with its limitations: Matching against VDJdb was skewed toward anti-spike CD8 responses, likely underestimated virus-specific expansions, and missed private and CD4 specificities.

This was a case-control study nested in a cohort of healthcare workers in London, UK, who had nasopharyngeal swab PCR tests and blood samples taken every week. Healthcare workers were recruited between 23 and 31 March 2020, during the week of the UK lockdown, and were followed weekly for up to about 16 weeks. Library creation used 5' RACE. The run used a NextSeq 500. Unique molecular identifiers were attached to individual cDNA molecules in the TCR library protocol so that sequencing error and PCR bias could be corrected. Sequencing covered both TCR alpha and beta chains, and within each sample the abundances of alpha and beta sequences were tightly co-correlated. Regarding the original processing steps: Decombinator V4 was used to annotate TCR sequences for V gene, J gene and CDR3. Expanded TCRs were defined as changing significantly between any two time points under a Poisson model with p below 0.0001. Abundances of TCRs were expressed as counts per million after normalisation to the total number of TCRs sequenced in each sample. TRAV1-2 paired with TRAJ12, TRAJ20 or TRAJ33 defined MAIT TCRs, while TRAV10 paired with TRAJ18 defined iNKT TCRs. VDJdb, accessed 1 November 2021, was searched for CMV, EBV and SARS-CoV-2 annotated TCRs, with TCRs annotated for multiple antigens excluded. The raw public data were reprocessed by TCRdb itself: fastp quality trimming at Q25, MiXCR clonotype calling, in-frame beta chains only. CDR3 protein duplicates are merged, each entry listing the most common genes and DNA. These V and J calls originate from TCRdb's pipeline instead of the authors' own analysis. The sample data list about 48,000 distinct CDR3 sequences, and 7.7% of these were observed just once. The ten largest clones represent 5% to 6.5% of the sample.

This TCR came from an adult who was a healthcare worker with PCR-confirmed SARS-CoV-2 infection or an uninfected control (not recorded which). The sequence joins TRBV30 to TRBJ1-1; the junction holds 8 bases that match TRBD1. Sample: whole blood. For the CDR3, the sequence is CAWSLGQGYTEAFF. The sequence in DNA is TGTGCCTGGAGCCTCGGACAGGGTTACACTGAAGCTTTCTTT.